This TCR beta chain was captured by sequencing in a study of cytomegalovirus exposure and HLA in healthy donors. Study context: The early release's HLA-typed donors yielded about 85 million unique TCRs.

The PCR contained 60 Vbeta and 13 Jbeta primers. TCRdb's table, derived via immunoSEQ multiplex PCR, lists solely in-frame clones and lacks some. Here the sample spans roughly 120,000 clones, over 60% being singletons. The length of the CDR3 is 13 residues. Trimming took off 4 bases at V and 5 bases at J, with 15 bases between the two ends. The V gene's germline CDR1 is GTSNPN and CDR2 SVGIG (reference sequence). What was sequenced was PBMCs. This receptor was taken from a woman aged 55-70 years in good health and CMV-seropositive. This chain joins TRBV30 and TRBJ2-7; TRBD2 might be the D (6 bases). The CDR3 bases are TGTGCCTGGATGCCTTCGGGGGACCACGAGCAGTACTTC. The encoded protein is CAWMPSGDHEQYF.